The rows below give T cell receptor beta chains drawn from one sample of a study of T cell repertoires in cytomegalovirus infection. TCRdb ran MiXCR on the reads and lists one entry per CDR3 protein. The sample lists 300,000 to 400,000 distinct CDR3 sequences, 9.5% occurring once. Sequenced material: PBMCs. The receptors come from a human donor in good health (CMV status not recorded). Some clones in this sample may be carry-over from other donors' samples. Both conserved end residues are part of each CDR3. Each record gives: V gene, D gene, CDR3 length, J gene, clone size, CDR3 DNA, CDR3 protein. D genes are given only for firm matches. Expanded clones are given a class, and other clones once, few, many or no size at all.

TRBV7-3	TRBD1	16	TRBJ2-1	many	TGTGCCAGCAGCTTAAGCCCAGGGGGCGCACACAATGAGCAGTTCTTC	CASSLSPGGAHNEQFF
TRBV7-9	TRBD2	14	TRBJ2-1	many	TGTGCCAGCAGCTCGGGACTAGCGGGAGGGCCTGAGTTCTTC	CASSSGLAGGPEFF
TRBV7-2	NA	11	TRBJ2-5	few	TGTGCCAGCAGCGCACAGGGGACCCAGTACTTC	CASSAQGTQYF
TRBV6-6	NA	19	TRBJ2-1	few	TGTGCCAGCAGATCACTCAAGGTGGGGGGATTTCTCGAAGACAATGAGCAGTTCTTC	CASRSLKVGGFLEDNEQFF
TRBV7-2	TRBD1	16	TRBJ2-5	many	TGTGCCAGCAGCACCGGGACAGGGGTGTACCAAGAGACCCAGTACTTC	CASSTGTGVYQETQYF
TRBV18	NA	15	TRBJ2-3	few	TGTGCCAGCTCACCACCGGAAAGGACGTTAGATACGCAGTATTTT	CASSPPERTLDTQYF
TRBV6-2/TRBV6-3	NA	14	TRBJ2-1	few	TGTGCCAGCAGTTACGACGGACTTCGAAACGAGCAGTTCTTC	CASSYDGLRNEQFF
TRBV28	NA	16	TRBJ2-6	NA	TGTGCCAGCAAACTCCGATTAAACTCTGGGGCCAACGTCCTGACTTTC	CASKLRLNSGANVLTF
TRBV5-1	NA	15	TRBJ2-1	few	TGCGCCAGCAGCTTGGGCGGGGACGCTTTTTATGAGCAGTTCTTC	CASSLGGDAFYEQFF
TRBV2	TRBD2	16	TRBJ2-2	few	TGTGCCAGCAGGGGGACTAGCGGGGCGAACACCGGGGAGCTGTTTTTT	CASRGTSGANTGELFF